This T cell receptor beta chain was sequenced in a study of CD8+CD57+ T cells in acquired aplastic anemia. In the study overall: Across the sorted CD4+ and CD8+ cells, DNA amounts averaged approximately 3.1 ug. General study results and limits: Patients and controls turned out to have 25 to 35 CD8+ CDR3 sequences in common. With respect to CD8+ Simpson's diversity, patients and controls did not differ significantly.

CDR3 and TCR beta VDJ profiling relied on genomic DNA as the template. TCRdb called the reads again in MiXCR, with one record for every CDR3 protein. The table has approximately 70,000 distinct CDR3 sequences, about 56% seen once; the top ten hold 2% to 3%. A word on this clonotype: Its antigen is still unknown. This CDR3 is missing its conserved last phenylalanine or tryptophan, likely due to a read error.

The CDR3 extends over 15 amino acids. The V gene's germline CDR1 is SGHDN and CDR2 FVKESK. V gave up 4 bases and J gave up 0 bases, with 13 bases separating them. This clonotype was sampled from a human donor in good health, serving as a control. Sequenced: sorted CD4+, CD8+, or CD8+CD57+ T cells (not recorded which) from PBMCs. The V and J genes are TRBV14 and TRBJ2-7, with D perhaps being TRBD1 or TRBD2 (5 bases each). The CDR3 DNA follows: TGTGCCAGCAGCCGTCCGGGACCTAGCTCCTACGAGCAGTACCTC. It codes for CASSRPGPSSYEQYL.